A selection of T cell receptor beta chains follows, all from one sample in a study of blood T cell repertoires in COVID-19. Assay: immunoSEQ multiplex PCR; the TCRdb copy retains only in-frame clones and omits some. The table lists 40,000 to 50,000 clones, around four fifths of them singletons. The sequenced material came from peripheral blood. The receptors come from a man aged 50 to 59 with active COVID-19. Each CDR3 is given with its conserved first and last residue. D genes are given only for firm matches. The size entry is marked missing in some rows and otherwise reads once, few, many or a size class.

TRBV21-1	TRBJ2-5	NA	NA	TGTGCCAGCAGCAACAGGGGTCGGGTAGAGACCCAGTACTTC	CASSNRGRVETQYF
TRBV10-3	TRBJ1-2	NA	NA	TGTGCCATCAGTGACACCGGGCCTCAGGGGCTCTATGGCTACACCTTC	CAISDTGPQGLYGYTF
TRBV7-9	TRBJ2-1	medium-sized	TRBD2	TGTGCCAGCAGCCCACCTTTCCGACTAGCGGGAGTTTACAATGAGCAGTTCTTC	CASSPPFRLAGVYNEQFF
TRBV30	TRBJ1-1	NA	NA	TGTGCCTGGAGGTCTGTGAACACTGAAGCTTTCTTT	CAWRSVNTEAFF
TRBV14	TRBJ1-6	NA	NA	TGTGCCAGCAGCCAACAGAATAATTCACCCCTCCACTTT	CASSQQNNSPLHF
TRBV3-1/TRBV3-2	TRBJ1-1	NA	NA	TGTGCCAGCAGCCAAGGCAGGGGCACTGAAGCTTTCTTT	CASSQGRGTEAFF
TRBV6-5	TRBJ2-5	NA	TRBD2	TGTGCCAGCAGTTACTCTTTCGGGGGGATCCAAGAGACCCAGTACTTC	CASSYSFGGIQETQYF
TRBV19	TRBJ1-2	NA	TRBD1	TGTGCCAGTAGTAACCGGGACAGGGTATATGGCTACACCTTC	CASSNRDRVYGYTF
TRBV3-1/TRBV3-2	TRBJ1-3	NA	NA	TGTGCCAGCAGCAAAACCATCCTTCCTATCCTATCTGGAAACACCATATATTTT	CASSKTILPILSGNTIYF
TRBV15	TRBJ2-7	NA	NA	TGTGCCACCAGCATAAATCAGGGGGGCGAGCAGTACTTC	CATSINQGGEQYF
TRBV5-6	TRBJ2-4	NA	TRBD2	TGTGCCAGCAGCTTTACCGCGACTAGCGGGAGTGACATTCAGTACTTC	CASSFTATSGSDIQYF
TRBV9	TRBJ2-3	NA	NA	TGTGCCAGCAGCGTACAGATGCGGGAAGATACGCAGTATTTT	CASSVQMREDTQYF
TRBV5-4	TRBJ2-1	NA	TRBD2	TGTGCCAGCAGCATGAGACTAGCGGGGGGGCTTGAGCAGTTCTTC	CASSMRLAGGLEQFF
TRBV3-1/TRBV3-2	TRBJ2-1	NA	NA	TGTGCCCCGTCCGGGCTGGCAGGGACAAGTGAGCAGTTCTTC	CAPSGLAGTSEQFF
TRBV5-6	TRBJ1-2	NA	NA	TGTGCCAGCAGCTTGGCCAGGGAACCTTTCTATGGCTACACCTTC	CASSLAREPFYGYTF
TRBV18	TRBJ2-1	NA	NA	TGTGCCAGCTCACCCCTAGTGGGAGTGAGCAATGAGCAGTTCTTC	CASSPLVGVSNEQFF
TRBV7-3	TRBJ2-7	NA	NA	TGTGCCAGCAGCCAAGAACTAGTTCCCCACGAGCAGTACTTC	CASSQELVPHEQYF
TRBV6-5	TRBJ1-5	NA	NA	TGTGCCAGCAGTTACGTGGCAGGGAGCAATCAGCCCCAGCATTTT	CASSYVAGSNQPQHF
TRBV7-3	TRBJ1-1	NA	TRBD1	TGTGCCAGCAGCTTAACGAGGGACAGTGAAGCTTTCTTT	CASSLTRDSEAFF
TRBV19	TRBJ2-2	NA	TRBD1	TGTGCCAGTAACAGGGGAGCAGACACCGCGAACACCGGGGAGCTGTTTTTT	CASNRGADTANTGELFF
TRBV19	TRBJ1-2	NA	NA	TGTGCCAGCGTATCAGGGATTTATGGCTACACCTTC	CASVSGIYGYTF